The following is a T cell receptor (beta chain) sequence with its context. Which antigen it targets is not known. Base qualities are not at hand, and no much larger clone is one base apart. These data are taken from a study of blood T cell repertoires in COVID-19 (dated by TCRdb to 2020 to 2021). Regarding the complete study: Samples from collaborators originated in the United States, Italy and Spain and spanned both the acute and convalescent phases of COVID-19. The material from the prospective study consisted of cDNA or gDNA derived from T cells, B-cell-depleted T cells, or PBMCs. Subjects who had been exposed to COVID-19, were actively infected with it, or had recovered from it provided the deeply sampled blood TCRbeta repertoires that made up the dataset. The repertoires were released in a freely available public database meant as a resource for research on the immune response to SARS-CoV-2. Samples were obtained from the ongoing ImmuneRACE study (first 160 participants) and from over a thousand subjects provided by 6 global collaborators. A de-identified subject ID, COVID-19 status, age in years and sex were almost always included in the sample metadata. Where available, HLA class I and class II types were taken from metadata supplied by the sample provider and were not determined by assay-based typing. The paper as a whole reports these results and caveats: The quantity of clinical and demographic metadata differed by source and by participant and was supplied without curation.

The collaborating institutions used their own protocols to collect whole blood in K2EDTA tubes. Collaborator samples were shipped for TCRbeta analysis as frozen whole blood, isolated PBMCs, or DNA extracted from either sample type. TCRbeta CDR3 regions were amplified from genomic DNA using the immunoSEQ Assay, a bias-controlled multiplex PCR. The authors' analysis ran thus. The number of nucleated cells in each sample was estimated by amplification of reference gene primers within the assay. Sequence reads were collapsed and filtered to measure the absolute abundance of every unique TCRbeta CDR3 rearrangement. For each sample, productive Simpson clonality was calculated as the square root of Simpson's diversity index across productive rearrangements. As stored in TCRdb, this immuneACCESS dataset retains in-frame rearrangements with V and J assigned. A fraction of the clones does not appear; measured against another copy, unresolved V genes explain less than half of the discrepancy, and the remainder lacks a known reason. V and J calls plus clone size are reproduced from that table; the DNA served to infer D and trimming. Within this sample are approximately 670,000 clones, with 75% to 90% of them counted one time only. The ten largest clones capture about 0.24% of the sample.

The CDR3 numbers 13 residues from cysteine through phenylalanine. Just the 39-base CDR3 DNA is kept, in frame starting at base 1. Trimmed from V: 4 bases; trimmed from J: 4 bases; junction bases lacking a gene match: 3. CDR1 MNHEY and CDR2 SVGAGI are derived from the germline V gene. The source is a woman between 18 and 30 years old with acute or convalescent COVID-19. The sequenced sample consisted of peripheral blood. The V and J genes are TRBV6-5 and TRBJ1-2; the junction holds 7 bases that match TRBD1. The CDR3 loop reads CASSLGQTYGYTF. The base sequence is TGTGCCAGCAGTTTGGGACAGACCTATGGCTACACCTTC.